This T cell receptor (beta chain) is drawn from a study of cytomegalovirus exposure and HLA in healthy donors. The CDR3 extends over 19 amino acids. Germline lookup yields CDR1 SGHDT and CDR2 YYEEEE. V lost 0 bases to trimming and J lost 5 bases; unmatched junction nucleotides: 19. Primers for the PCR totalled 60 Vbeta and 13 Jbeta. TCRdb keeps only in-frame clones here, not all; method: immunoSEQ multiplex PCR. The sample yields 200,000 to 300,000 clones, 84% seen once. The chain joins TRBV5-6 to TRBJ2-7; TRBD2 aligns across 8 bases. Sequenced: PBMCs. This TCR derives from a woman in her thirties or forties in good health and CMV-seropositive. CDR3 in amino acids: CASSLAGLPPGLGNDEQYF. The DNA of the CDR3 is TGTGCCAGCAGCTTGGCCGGCCTCCCCCCGGGACTAGGCAACGACGAGCAGTACTTC.